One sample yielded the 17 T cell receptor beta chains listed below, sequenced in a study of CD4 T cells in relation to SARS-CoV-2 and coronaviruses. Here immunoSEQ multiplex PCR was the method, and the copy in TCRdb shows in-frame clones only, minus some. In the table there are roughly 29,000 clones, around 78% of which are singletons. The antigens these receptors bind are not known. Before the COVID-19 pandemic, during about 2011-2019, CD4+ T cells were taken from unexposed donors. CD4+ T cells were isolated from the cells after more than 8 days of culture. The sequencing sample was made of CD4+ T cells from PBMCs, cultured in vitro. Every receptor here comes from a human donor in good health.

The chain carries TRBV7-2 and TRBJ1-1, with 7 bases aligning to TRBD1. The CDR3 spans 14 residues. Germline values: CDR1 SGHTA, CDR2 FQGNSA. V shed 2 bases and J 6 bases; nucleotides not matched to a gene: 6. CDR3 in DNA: TGTGCCAGCAGCTTACAGGGGGGGAGATCTGAAGCTTTCTTT. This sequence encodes CASSLQGGRSEAFF.

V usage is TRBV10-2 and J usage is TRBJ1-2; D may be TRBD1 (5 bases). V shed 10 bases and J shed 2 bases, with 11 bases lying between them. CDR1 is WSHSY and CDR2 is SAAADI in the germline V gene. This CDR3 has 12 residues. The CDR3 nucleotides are TGCGCCACCAGGGCAGGGAACTATGGCTACACCTTC. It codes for CATRAGNYGYTF.

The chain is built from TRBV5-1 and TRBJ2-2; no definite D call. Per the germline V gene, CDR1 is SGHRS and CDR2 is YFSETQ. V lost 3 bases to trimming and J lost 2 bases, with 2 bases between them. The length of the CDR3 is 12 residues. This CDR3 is CASSSNTGELFF. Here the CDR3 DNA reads TGCGCCAGCAGCTCCAACACCGGGGAGCTGTTTTTT.

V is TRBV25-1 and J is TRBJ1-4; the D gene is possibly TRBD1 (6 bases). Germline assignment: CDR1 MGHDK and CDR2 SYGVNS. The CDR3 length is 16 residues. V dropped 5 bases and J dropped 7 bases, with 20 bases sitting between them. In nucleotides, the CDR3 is TGTGCCAGCAGTTCGGGAGCAGGGGCGTTAGGTGAAAAACTGTTTTTT. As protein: CASSSGAGALGEKLFF.

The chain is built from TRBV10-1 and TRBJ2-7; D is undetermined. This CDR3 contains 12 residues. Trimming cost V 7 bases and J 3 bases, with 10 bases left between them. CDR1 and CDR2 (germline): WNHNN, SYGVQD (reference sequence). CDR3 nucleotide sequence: TGCGCCAGCAAGGACCTTTACTACGAGCAGTACTTC. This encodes CASKDLYYEQYF.

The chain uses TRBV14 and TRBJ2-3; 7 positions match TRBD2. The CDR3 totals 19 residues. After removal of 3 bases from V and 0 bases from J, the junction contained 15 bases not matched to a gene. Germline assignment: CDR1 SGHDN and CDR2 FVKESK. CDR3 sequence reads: CASSQYRGSSGESTDTQYF. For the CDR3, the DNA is TGTGCCAGCAGCCAGTATCGGGGTTCCAGCGGGGAAAGCACAGATACGCAGTATTTT.

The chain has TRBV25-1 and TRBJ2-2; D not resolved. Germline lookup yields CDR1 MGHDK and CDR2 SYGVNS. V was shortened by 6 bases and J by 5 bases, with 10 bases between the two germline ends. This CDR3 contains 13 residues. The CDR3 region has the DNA TGTGCCAGCAGAGCTGGGGTAACCGGGGAGCTGTTTTTT. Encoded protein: CASRAGVTGELFF.

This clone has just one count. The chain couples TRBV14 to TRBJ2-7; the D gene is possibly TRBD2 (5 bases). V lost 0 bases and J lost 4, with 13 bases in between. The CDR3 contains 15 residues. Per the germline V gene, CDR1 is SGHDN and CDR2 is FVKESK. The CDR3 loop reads CASSQESTIWYEQYF. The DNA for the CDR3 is TGTGCCAGCAGCCAAGAGTCGACTATTTGGTACGAGCAGTACTTC.

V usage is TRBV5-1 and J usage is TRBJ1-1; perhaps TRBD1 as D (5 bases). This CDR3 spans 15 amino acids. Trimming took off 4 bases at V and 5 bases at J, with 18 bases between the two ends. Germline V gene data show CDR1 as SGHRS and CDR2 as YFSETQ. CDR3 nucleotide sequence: TGCGCCAGCAGCCCGGGGGGGGGTTTAGGGACTGAAGCTTTCTTT. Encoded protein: CASSPGGGLGTEAFF.

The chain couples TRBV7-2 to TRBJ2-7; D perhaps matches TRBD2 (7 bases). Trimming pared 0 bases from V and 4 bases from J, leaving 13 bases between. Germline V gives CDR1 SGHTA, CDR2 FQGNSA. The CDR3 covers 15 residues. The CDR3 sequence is CASSLAGGPDYEQYF. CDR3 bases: TGTGCCAGCAGCTTAGCGGGGGGGCCCGATTACGAGCAGTACTTC.

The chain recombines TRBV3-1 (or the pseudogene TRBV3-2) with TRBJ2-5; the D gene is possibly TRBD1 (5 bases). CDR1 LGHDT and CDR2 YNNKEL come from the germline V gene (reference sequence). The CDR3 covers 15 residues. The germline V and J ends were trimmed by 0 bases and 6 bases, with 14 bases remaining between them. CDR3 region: CASSQDRRGGQTQYF. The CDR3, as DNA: TGTGCCAGCAGCCAAGATCGAAGGGGCGGACAGACCCAGTACTTC.

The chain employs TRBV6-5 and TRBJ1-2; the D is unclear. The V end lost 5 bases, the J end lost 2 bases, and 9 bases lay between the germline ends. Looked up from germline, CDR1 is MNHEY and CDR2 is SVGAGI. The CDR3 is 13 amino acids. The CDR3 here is CASSRKVNYGYTF. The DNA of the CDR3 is TGTGCCAGCAGTAGGAAGGTGAACTATGGCTACACCTTC.

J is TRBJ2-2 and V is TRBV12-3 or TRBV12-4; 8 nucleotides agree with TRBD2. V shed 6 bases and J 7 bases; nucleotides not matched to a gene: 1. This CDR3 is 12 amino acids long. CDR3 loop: CASRRGGGELFF. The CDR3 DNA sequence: TGTGCCAGCAGACGGGGGGGCGGGGAGCTGTTTTTT.

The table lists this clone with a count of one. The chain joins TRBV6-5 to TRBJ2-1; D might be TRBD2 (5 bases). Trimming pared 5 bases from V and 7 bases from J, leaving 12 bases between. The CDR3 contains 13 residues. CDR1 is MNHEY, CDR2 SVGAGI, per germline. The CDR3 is CASSPRGRNEQFF. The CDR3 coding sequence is TGTGCCAGCAGTCCACGGGGTAGGAATGAGCAGTTCTTC.

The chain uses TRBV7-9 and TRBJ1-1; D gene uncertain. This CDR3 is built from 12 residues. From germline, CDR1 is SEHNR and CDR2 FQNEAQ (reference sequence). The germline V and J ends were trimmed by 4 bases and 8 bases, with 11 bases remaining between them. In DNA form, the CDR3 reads TGTGCCAGCAGCTCCCCTGTTCAAGAAGCTTTCTTT. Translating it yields CASSSPVQEAFF.

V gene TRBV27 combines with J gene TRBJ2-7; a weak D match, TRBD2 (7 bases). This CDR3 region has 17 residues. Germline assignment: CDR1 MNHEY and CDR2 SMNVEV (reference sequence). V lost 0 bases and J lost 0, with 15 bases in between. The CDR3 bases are TGTGCCAGCAGTTTATCGTTGGGGGGGCCCAGCTCCTACGAGCAGTACTTC. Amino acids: CASSLSLGGPSSYEQYF.

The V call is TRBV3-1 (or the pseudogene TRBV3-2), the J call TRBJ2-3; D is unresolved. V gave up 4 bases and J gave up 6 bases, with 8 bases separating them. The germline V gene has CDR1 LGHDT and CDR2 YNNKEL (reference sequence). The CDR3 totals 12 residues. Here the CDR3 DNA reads TGTGCCAGCAGCCTTTCCGGTGATACGCAGTATTTT. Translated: CASSLSGDTQYF.